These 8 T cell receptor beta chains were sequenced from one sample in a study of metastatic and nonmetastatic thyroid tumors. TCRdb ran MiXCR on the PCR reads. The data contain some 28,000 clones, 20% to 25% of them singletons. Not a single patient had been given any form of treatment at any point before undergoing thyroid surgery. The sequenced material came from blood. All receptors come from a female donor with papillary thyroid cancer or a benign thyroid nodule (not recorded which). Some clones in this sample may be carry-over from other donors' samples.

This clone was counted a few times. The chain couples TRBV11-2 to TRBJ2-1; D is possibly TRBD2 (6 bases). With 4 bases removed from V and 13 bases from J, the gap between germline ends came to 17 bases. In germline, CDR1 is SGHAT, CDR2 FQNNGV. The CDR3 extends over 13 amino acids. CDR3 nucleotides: TGTGCCAGCAGCTGGGGGGTGGGGGACTCTCAGTTCTTC. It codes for CASSWGVGDSQFF.

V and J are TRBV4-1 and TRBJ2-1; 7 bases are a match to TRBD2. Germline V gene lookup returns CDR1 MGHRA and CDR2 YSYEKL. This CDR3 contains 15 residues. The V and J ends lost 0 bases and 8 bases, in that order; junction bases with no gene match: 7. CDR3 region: CASSQDRGGFYEQFF. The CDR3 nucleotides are TGCGCCAGCAGCCAAGACCGCGGGGGTTTCTATGAGCAGTTCTTC.

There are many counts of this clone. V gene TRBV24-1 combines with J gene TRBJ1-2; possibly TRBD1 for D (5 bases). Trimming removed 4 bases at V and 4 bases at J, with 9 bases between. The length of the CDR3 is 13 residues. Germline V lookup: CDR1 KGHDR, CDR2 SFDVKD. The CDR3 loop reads CATSDRDFYGYTF. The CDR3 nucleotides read TGTGCCACCAGTGACAGGGACTTCTATGGCTACACCTTC.

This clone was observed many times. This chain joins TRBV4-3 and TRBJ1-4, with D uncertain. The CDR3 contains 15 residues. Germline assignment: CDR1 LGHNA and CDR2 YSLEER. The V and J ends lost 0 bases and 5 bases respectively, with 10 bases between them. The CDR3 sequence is CASSQDLASNEKLFF. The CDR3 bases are TGCGCCAGCAGCCAAGATTTGGCCTCGAATGAAAAACTGTTTTTT.

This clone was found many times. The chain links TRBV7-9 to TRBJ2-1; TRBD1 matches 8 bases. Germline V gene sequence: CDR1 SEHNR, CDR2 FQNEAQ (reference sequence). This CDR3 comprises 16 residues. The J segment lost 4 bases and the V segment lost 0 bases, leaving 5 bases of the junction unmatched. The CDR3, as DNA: TGTGCCAGCAGCTTAGCTTACAGGGGGATATACAATGAGCAGTTCTTC. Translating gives CASSLAYRGIYNEQFF.

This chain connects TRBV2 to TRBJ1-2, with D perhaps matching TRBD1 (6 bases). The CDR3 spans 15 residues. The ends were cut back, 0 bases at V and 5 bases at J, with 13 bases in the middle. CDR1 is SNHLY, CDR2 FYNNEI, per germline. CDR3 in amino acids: CASSEAGGLGYGYTF. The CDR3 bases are TGTGCCAGCAGTGAAGCGGGGGGGCTCGGGTATGGCTACACCTTC.

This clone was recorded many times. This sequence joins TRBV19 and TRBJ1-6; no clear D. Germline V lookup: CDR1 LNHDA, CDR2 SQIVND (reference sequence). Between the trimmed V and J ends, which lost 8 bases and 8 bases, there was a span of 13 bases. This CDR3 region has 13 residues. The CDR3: CASRRDPDSPLHF. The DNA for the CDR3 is TGTGCCAGTCGGAGGGATCCTGATTCACCCCTCCACTTT. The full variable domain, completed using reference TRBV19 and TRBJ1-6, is DGGITQSPKYLFRKEGQNVTLSCEQNLNHDAMYWYRQDPGQGLRLIYYSQIVNDFQKGDIAEGYSVSREKKESFPLTVTSAQKNPTAFYLCASRRDPDSPLHFGNGTRLTVT.

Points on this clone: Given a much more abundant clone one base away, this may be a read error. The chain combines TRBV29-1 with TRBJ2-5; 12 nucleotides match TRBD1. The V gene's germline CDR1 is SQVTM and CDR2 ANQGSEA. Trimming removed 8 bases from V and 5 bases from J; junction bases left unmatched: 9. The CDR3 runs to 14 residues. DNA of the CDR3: TGCAGCTCAGGGACAGGGGGCATAGTGGAGACCCAGTACTTC. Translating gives CSSGTGGIVETQYF.